These 30 T cell receptor beta chains came from one sample sequenced in a study of control samples from healthy donors and cancer patients. Sequenced by immunoSEQ multiplex PCR; TCRdb stores in-frame clones only, minus some. The table lists about 84,000 clones, roughly nine tenths of them singletons. The sequenced sample was blood. All receptors come from a young man in good health.

The V call is TRBV10-1, the J call TRBJ1-5; 7 bases line up with TRBD1. CDR3 length: 14 residues. V lost 9 bases and J lost 1; bases outside the gene matches: 6. Germline CDR1 is WNHNN and CDR2 is SYGVQD (reference sequence). The CDR3 sequence is CARTGVFSNQPQHF. Here the CDR3 DNA reads TGCGCCAGAACAGGGGTTTTCAGCAATCAGCCCCAGCATTTT.

The chain employs TRBV30 and TRBJ1-1, with 7 bases fitting TRBD1. V dropped 2 bases and J dropped 5; count of bases not matched to a gene: 8. The CDR3 spans 14 residues. Germline V CDR1 and CDR2: GTSNPN, SVGIG (reference sequence). The DNA for the CDR3 is TGTGCCTGGAGTCCAATTCAGGGGGGAACTGAAGCTTTCTTT. Translating gives CAWSPIQGGTEAFF.

This clone was picked up a small number of times. This chain joins TRBV5-8 and TRBJ1-2; D not resolved. This CDR3 comprises 16 residues. V was pared by 3 bases and J by 2 bases, with 17 bases between. Germline V gene lookup returns CDR1 SGHTS and CDR2 YDEGEE. The CDR3 region is CASSSNTLNANYGYTF. The CDR3, as DNA: TGTGCCAGCAGCTCCAACACCCTCAACGCCAACTATGGCTACACCTTC. Filled out from reference TRBV5-8 and TRBJ1-2, the complete variable domain reads EAGVTQSPTHLIKTRGQQATLRCSPISGHTSVYWYQQALGLGLQFLLWYDEGEERNRGNFPPRFSGRQFPNYSSELNVNALELEDSALYLCASSSNTLNANYGYTFGSGTRLTVV.

The genes are TRBV9 and TRBJ2-1; D might be TRBD2 (7 bases). Germline lookup yields CDR1 SGDLS and CDR2 YYNGEE. V was shortened by 1 base and J by 6 bases, with 11 bases between the two germline ends. CDR3 length: 14 residues. The CDR3 DNA follows: TGTGCCAGCAGCGTATGGGGGGGCGTCAATGAGCAGTTCTTC. Protein product: CASSVWGGVNEQFF. The variable domain in full, with the rest retrieved from reference TRBV9 and TRBJ2-1, is DSGVTQTPKHLITATGQRVTLRCSPRSGDLSVYWYQQSLDQGLQFLIQYYNGEERAKGNILERFSAQQFPDLHSELNLSSLELGDSALYFCASSVWGGVNEQFFGPGTRLTVL.

This clone showed up just once. The chain links TRBV10-3 to TRBJ2-5; unclear D gene. Germline V CDR1 and CDR2: ENHRY, SYGVKD. The CDR3 has 12 residues. With 3 bases removed from V and 3 bases from J, the gap between germline ends came to 5 bases. DNA for the CDR3: TGTGCCATCAGTGAAGTTAAAGAGACCCAGTACTTC. It codes for CAISEVKETQYF.

CDR3 bases: TGTGCTAGTGGTTTGTCGGGGTCTGGAAACACCATATATTTT. Residues: CASGLSGSGNTIYF. This chain uses TRBV12-5 with TRBJ1-3; the D is unclear. Germline V gene data show CDR1 as LGHNT and CDR2 as FRNRAP. Trimming removed 2 bases from V and 1 base from J, with 6 bases in between. This CDR3 comprises 14 residues.

This chain connects TRBV6-6 to TRBJ1-6, with D possibly TRBD1 on 6 matching bases. The CDR3 has 15 residues. Germline CDR1 is MNHNY and CDR2 is SVGAGI (reference sequence). V was trimmed by 6 bases and J by 5 bases, leaving 14 bases between them. The CDR3 loop reads CASSSTGIHNSPLHF. The CDR3 DNA reads as TGTGCCAGCAGCTCGACAGGAATACATAATTCACCCCTCCACTTT.

This sequence joins TRBV19 and TRBJ1-5; TRBD1 is a possible D gene (6 bases). With 5 bases removed from V and 7 bases from J, the gap between germline ends came to 9 bases. This CDR3 is 12 amino acids long. Germline V lookup: CDR1 LNHDA, CDR2 SQIVND (reference sequence). Here the CDR3 DNA reads TGTGCCAGTAGTCAAGGACAGCAGCCCCAGCATTTT. The encoded protein is CASSQGQQPQHF.

The genes are TRBV6-6 and TRBJ2-7; 9 positions match TRBD1. The CDR3 is 15 residues long. V was pared by 6 bases and J by 3 bases, with 9 bases of the junction left unmatched. The germline gives CDR1 MNHNY, CDR2 SVGAGI (reference sequence). As DNA, the CDR3 is TGTGCCAGCAGCCACCCCGGGACAGGGATCTACGAGCAGTACTTC. This encodes CASSHPGTGIYEQYF.

This chain uses TRBV29-1 with TRBJ2-2; no definite D call. Per the germline V gene, CDR1 is SQVTM and CDR2 is ANQGSEA. This CDR3 contains 16 residues. V shed 0 bases and J shed 1 base, with 12 bases lying between them. The DNA for the CDR3 is TGCAGCGTTGAAGAGTTGTCGCCGAAGAACACCGGGGAGCTGTTTTTT. Protein sequence: CSVEELSPKNTGELFF.

This clone appeared a single time. The chain links TRBV14 to TRBJ2-1; 8 positions match TRBD1. The CDR3 covers 13 residues. Trimming removed 5 bases from V and 6 bases from J; junction bases left unmatched: 3. Per the germline V gene, CDR1 is SGHDN and CDR2 is FVKESK. CDR3 nucleotides: TGTGCCAGCAGCGACACAGGGGGCAATGAGCAGTTCTTC. Protein: CASSDTGGNEQFF. Together with reference TRBV14 and TRBJ2-1, the CDR3 gives the full variable domain: EAGVTQFPSHSVIEKGQTVTLRCDPISGHDNLYWYRRVMGKEIKFLLHFVKESKQDESGMPNNRFLAERTGGTYSTLKVQPAELEDSGVYFCASSDTGGNEQFFGPGTRLTVL.

The J gene is TRBJ2-7, the V gene TRBV25-1; 9 positions match TRBD2. This CDR3 comprises 13 residues. V lost 10 bases and J lost 3; bases outside the gene matches: 7. The germline V gene encodes CDR1 MGHDK and CDR2 SYGVNS. CDR3 sequence reads: CATLGAGGYEQYF. The CDR3 DNA sequence: TGTGCCACCCTGGGAGCGGGAGGCTACGAGCAGTACTTC.

This chain uses TRBV27 with TRBJ1-5, with D possibly being TRBD1 (5 bases). Trimming stripped 4 bases from V and 2 bases from J, with 12 bases between. The germline gives CDR1 MNHEY, CDR2 SMNVEV (reference sequence). The CDR3 has 15 residues. The CDR3 loop is CASSSGGNGNQPQHF. DNA of the CDR3: TGTGCCAGCAGTTCTGGGGGTAATGGCAATCAGCCCCAGCATTTT.

This clone has just one count. The chain joins TRBV11-1 to TRBJ2-7; tentative D call: TRBD1 (5 bases). Trimming left V 6 bases short and J 7 bases short, with 13 bases between. CDR1 is SGHAT and CDR2 is FQDESV in the germline V gene (reference sequence). The CDR3 runs 12 residues. The CDR3 protein is CASSSDNLEQYF. Here the CDR3 DNA reads TGTGCCAGCAGTTCGGACAATTTGGAGCAGTACTTC.

The chain recombines TRBV19 with TRBJ2-5, with D uncertain. The ends were cut back, 4 bases at V and 5 bases at J, with 20 bases in the middle. Per the germline V gene, CDR1 is LNHDA and CDR2 is SQIVND (reference sequence). The CDR3 runs 16 residues. The DNA of the CDR3 is TGTGCCAGTAGTAGTCAACGCAGCGAAGTAGAGGAGACCCAGTACTTC. Translation: CASSSQRSEVEETQYF.

V gene TRBV2 combines with J gene TRBJ1-2, with TRBD1 matching over 9 bases. The CDR3 extends over 15 amino acids. Germline V gives CDR1 SNHLY, CDR2 FYNNEI. V lost 2 bases to trimming and J lost 4 bases; unmatched junction nucleotides: 5. CDR3: CASSEQGQGLYGYTF. CDR3 coding DNA: TGTGCCAGCAGTGAACAGGGACAGGGCCTCTATGGCTACACCTTC.

Regarding this clone: A read error may account for a junction end that differs from germline. This sequence joins TRBV7-2 and TRBJ2-2; D unresolved. In germline, CDR1 is SGHTA, CDR2 FQGNSA. The CDR3 is 14 residues long. In DNA form, the CDR3 reads TGTGCCGGCAGCCCCTACAAGAACACCGGGGAGCTGTTTTTT. It specifies CAGSPYKNTGELFF.

The chain is built from TRBV21-1 and TRBJ1-5; TRBD1 reflects the table's D call only, with no check against the DNA. TRBV21-1 is marked as a pseudogene. This CDR3 is built from 15 residues. In nucleotides, the CDR3 is TGTGCCAGCAGCGAAAGCCCCACAGGATGGCAGCCCCAGCATTTT. Translating it yields CASSESPTGWQPQHF.

Details on this clone: This sample includes further DNA sequences coding for the same CDR3. The chain carries TRBV19 and TRBJ2-2; weak D call: TRBD2 (5 bases). CDR1 and CDR2 from the germline V gene are LNHDA and SQIVND (reference sequence). V lost 0 bases to trimming and J lost 5 bases, with 10 bases between them. The CDR3 consists of 15 residues. The CDR3 nucleotides are TGTGCCAGTAGTATAGAGCTAGCAGGAACCGGGGAGCTGTTTTTT. As protein: CASSIELAGTGELFF.

As regards this clone: Other DNA sequences within the sample encode an identical CDR3. The V gene is TRBV2, the J gene TRBJ1-5, with D possibly being TRBD1 (6 bases). Germline lookup yields CDR1 SNHLY and CDR2 FYNNEI. V lost 6 bases and J 0 bases, leaving 12 bases between the germline ends. The CDR3 has 15 amino acids. CDR3 sequence: CASRPGTISNQPQHF. The CDR3 nucleotides read TGTGCCAGCAGACCCGGGACAATTAGCAATCAGCCCCAGCATTTT.

V and J are TRBV3-1 (or the pseudogene TRBV3-2) and TRBJ2-1; D call uncertain. Germline-derived CDR1 and CDR2 are LGHDT and YNNKEL (reference sequence). The CDR3 contains 12 residues. V was clipped by 4 bases and J by 4 bases, with 5 bases between them. The CDR3 sequence is CASSLGYNEQFF. DNA of the CDR3: TGTGCCAGCAGCCTGGGATACAATGAGCAGTTCTTC.

The rearrangement uses TRBV19 and TRBJ2-6; D gene ambiguous. Per germline, CDR1 LNHDA and CDR2 SQIVND (reference sequence). The CDR3 runs to 13 residues. Trimming took 9 bases from V and 2 from J, leaving 8 bases between them. The CDR3 DNA sequence: TGTGCCAGCCGGATAACTGGGGCCAACGTCCTGACTTTC. The encoded protein is CASRITGANVLTF.

Here the CDR3 DNA reads TGTGCCAGCCACGCTTCCGGGACCCGGGCACAATTTGAGCAGTTCTTC. This sequence encodes CASHASGTRAQFEQFF. The rearrangement joins TRBV19 to TRBJ2-1, with D perhaps being TRBD1 or TRBD2 (5 bases each). Germline values: CDR1 LNHDA, CDR2 SQIVND (reference sequence). This CDR3 region has 16 residues. V was clipped by 9 bases and J by 9 bases, with 27 bases between them.

This chain joins TRBV28 and TRBJ1-1; D gene ambiguous. The CDR3 spans 12 residues. V shed 6 bases and J shed 0 bases, with 5 bases lying between them. The germline gives CDR1 MDHEN, CDR2 SYDVKM. The CDR3 sequence: CASRLLNTEAFF. The CDR3 DNA is TGTGCCAGCAGGTTACTGAACACTGAAGCTTTCTTT.

The chain uses TRBV20-1 and TRBJ2-2; D gene ambiguous. CDR1 is DFQATT and CDR2 is SNEGSKA in the germline V gene (reference sequence). CDR3 length: 14 residues. Trimming removed 3 bases from V and 4 bases from J, with 12 bases in between. CDR3 sequence: CSASGRESTGELFF. The DNA of the CDR3 is TGCAGTGCTAGTGGCCGCGAATCCACCGGGGAGCTGTTTTTT.

This clone has a single count. The chain joins TRBV30 to TRBJ1-5; weak D call: TRBD1 (6 bases). The V gene's germline CDR1 is GTSNPN and CDR2 SVGIG (reference sequence). The CDR3 length is 14 residues. Trimming shortened V by 0 bases and J by 6 bases, and 12 bases separated the two germline ends. CDR3 sequence: CAWSVPGAFQPQHF. CDR3 sequence (DNA): TGTGCCTGGAGTGTACCGGGGGCCTTTCAGCCCCAGCATTTT.

The chain combines TRBV4-3 with TRBJ2-5; TRBD2 matches 11 bases. This CDR3 is built from 15 residues. Germline CDR1 and CDR2: LGHNA and YSLEER. The junction had 5 bases not matched to a gene; V was cut back by 6 bases and J by 2 bases. DNA for the CDR3: TGCGCCAGCAGTCTTAGCGGGGGGGCACAAGAGACCCAGTACTTC. It specifies CASSLSGGAQETQYF.

Regarding this clone: Other DNA sequences of this sample code for an identical CDR3. V and J are TRBV30 and TRBJ1-5; D gene uncertain. The germline V gene encodes CDR1 GTSNPN and CDR2 SVGIG (reference sequence). V lost 3 bases and J lost 2, with 8 bases in between. This CDR3 comprises 13 residues. CDR3 amino acids: CAWSRQGNQPQHF. CDR3 in DNA: TGTGCCTGGAGCCGACAAGGCAATCAGCCCCAGCATTTT.

This clone turned up a few times. The V and J genes are TRBV6-5 and TRBJ2-5; no firm D call. Trimming stripped 8 bases from V and 5 bases from J, with 18 bases between. This CDR3 region has 14 residues. From germline, CDR1 is MNHEY and CDR2 SVGAGI. In DNA, the CDR3 is TGTGCCAGCGGCGTTGGCTCCCGGGCGGAGACCCAGTACTTC. Its translation is CASGVGSRAETQYF.

The chain has TRBV5-5 and TRBJ2-7, with 7 bases identical to TRBD2. Germline values: CDR1 SGHKS, CDR2 YYEKEE (reference sequence). This CDR3 contains 15 residues. V shed 1 base, J shed 4 bases, and the junction held 8 bases outside the gene matches. The CDR3 protein is CASSLRASGGYEQYF. CDR3 nucleotides: TGTGCCAGCAGCTTGAGGGCTAGCGGAGGTTACGAGCAGTACTTC.